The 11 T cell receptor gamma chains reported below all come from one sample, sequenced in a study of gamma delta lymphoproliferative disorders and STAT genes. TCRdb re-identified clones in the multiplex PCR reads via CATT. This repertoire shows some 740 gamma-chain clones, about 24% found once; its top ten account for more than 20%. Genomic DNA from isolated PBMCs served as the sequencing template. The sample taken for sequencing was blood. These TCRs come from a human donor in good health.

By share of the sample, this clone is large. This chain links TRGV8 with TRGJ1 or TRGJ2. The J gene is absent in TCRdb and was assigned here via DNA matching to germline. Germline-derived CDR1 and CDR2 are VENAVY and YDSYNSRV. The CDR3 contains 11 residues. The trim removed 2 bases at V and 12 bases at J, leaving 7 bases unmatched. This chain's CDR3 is CATWDIRGKLF. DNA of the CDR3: TGTGCCACCTGGGATATACGGGGGAAACTCTTT.

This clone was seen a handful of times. Here the CDR3 DNA reads TGTGCTGCGTGGGATCAAAAGAAACTCTTT. Protein: CAAWDQKKLF. The rearrangement joins TRGV10 to TRGJ1 or TRGJ2. The J gene, absent from TCRdb, was called here by matching the DNA to germline. TRGV10 is an ORF for which the function is uncertain. The CDR3 consists of 10 residues. The V segment lost 8 bases and the J segment 10 bases; nucleotides outside the gene matches: 6.

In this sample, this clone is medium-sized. For the CDR3, the DNA is TGTGCCACCTGGGACCGAAAGATATATTATAAGAAACTCTTT. Translated: CATWDRKIYYKKLF. The rearrangement joins TRGV5 to TRGJ1 or TRGJ2. Here the J gene came from matching the DNA to germline, since TCRdb omits it. The V segment lost 3 bases and the J segment 4 bases; nucleotides outside the gene matches: 9. Germline lookup yields CDR1 VINAFY and CDR2 YDVSNSKD. The CDR3 covers 14 residues.

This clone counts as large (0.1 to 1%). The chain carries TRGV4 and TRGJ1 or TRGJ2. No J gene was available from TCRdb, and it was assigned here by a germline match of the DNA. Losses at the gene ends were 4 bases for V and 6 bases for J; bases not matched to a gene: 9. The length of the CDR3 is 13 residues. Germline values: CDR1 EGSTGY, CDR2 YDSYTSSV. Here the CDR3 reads CATWDGMGYKKLF. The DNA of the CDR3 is TGTGCCACCTGGGACGGGATGGGTTATAAGAAACTCTTT.

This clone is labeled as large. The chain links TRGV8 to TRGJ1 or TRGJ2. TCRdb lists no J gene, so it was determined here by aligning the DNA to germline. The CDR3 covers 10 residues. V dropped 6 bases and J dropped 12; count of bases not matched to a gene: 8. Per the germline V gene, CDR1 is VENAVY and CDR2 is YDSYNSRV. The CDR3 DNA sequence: TGTGCCACCTGGTCCTTTTCGAAACTCTTT. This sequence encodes CATWSFSKLF.

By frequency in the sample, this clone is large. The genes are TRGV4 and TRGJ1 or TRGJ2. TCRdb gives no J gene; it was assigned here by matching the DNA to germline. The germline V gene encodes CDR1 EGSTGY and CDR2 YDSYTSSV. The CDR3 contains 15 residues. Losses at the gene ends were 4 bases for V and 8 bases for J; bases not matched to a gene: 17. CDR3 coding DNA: TGTGCCACCTGGGACGGGCTCAGCGATTGGGATAAGAAACTCTTT. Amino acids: CATWDGLSDWDKKLF.

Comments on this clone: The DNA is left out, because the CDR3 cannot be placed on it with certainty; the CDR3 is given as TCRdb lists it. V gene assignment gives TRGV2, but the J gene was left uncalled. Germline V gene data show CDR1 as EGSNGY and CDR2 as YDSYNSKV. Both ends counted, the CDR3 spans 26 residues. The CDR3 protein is CATWDGPGLDQDVCKRDQAHSNFKTF.

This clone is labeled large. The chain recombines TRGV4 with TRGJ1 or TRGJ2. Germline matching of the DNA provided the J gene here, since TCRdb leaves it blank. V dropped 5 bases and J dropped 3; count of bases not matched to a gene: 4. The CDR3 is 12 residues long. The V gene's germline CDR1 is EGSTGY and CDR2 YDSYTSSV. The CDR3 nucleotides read TGTGCCACCTGGGGCCCTTATTATAAGAAACTCTTT. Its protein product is CATWGPYYKKLF.

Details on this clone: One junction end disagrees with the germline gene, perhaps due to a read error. In DNA form, the CDR3 reads TGCGCGGGATTAGAATATTATAAGAAACTCTTT. Protein sequence: CAGLEYYKKLF. The chain joins TRGV10 to TRGJ1 or TRGJ2. The J gene, absent from TCRdb, was called here by matching the DNA to germline. TRGV10 is classed as an ORF, of uncertain function. The CDR3 consists of 11 residues.

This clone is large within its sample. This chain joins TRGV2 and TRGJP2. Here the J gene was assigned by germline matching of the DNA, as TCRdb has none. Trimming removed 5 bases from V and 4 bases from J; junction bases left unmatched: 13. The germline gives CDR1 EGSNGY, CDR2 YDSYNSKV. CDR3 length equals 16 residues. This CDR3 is CATWVGPILSDWIKTF. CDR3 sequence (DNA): TGTGCCACCTGGGTCGGACCAATTCTTAGTGATTGGATCAAGACGTTT.

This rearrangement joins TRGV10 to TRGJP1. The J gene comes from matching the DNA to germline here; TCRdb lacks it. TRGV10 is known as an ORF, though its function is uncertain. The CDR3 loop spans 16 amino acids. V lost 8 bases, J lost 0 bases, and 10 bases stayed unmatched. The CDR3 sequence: CAAWDYPDTTGWFKIF. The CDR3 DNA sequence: TGTGCTGCGTGGGATTATCCGGATACCACTGGTTGGTTCAAGATATTT.